This entry is about one T cell receptor (beta chain). The data derive from a study of blood T cell repertoires in COVID-19. Under the authors' procedure: Estimation of nucleated cell counts was performed using reference gene primer amplification. The repertoire was sequenced with immunoSEQ multiplex PCR; TCRdb's copy has only in-frame clones and lacks some. The D gene and trimming were derived from the DNA, and the V and J assignments and clone size from that table. The sample shows some 31,000 clones, approximately 85% of them seen only once. This CDR3 is built from 14 residues. Per the germline V gene, CDR1 is MGHDK and CDR2 is SYGVNS. V was pared by 4 bases and J by 4 bases, with 13 bases between.

Sequences were obtained from peripheral blood. This chain joins TRBV25-1 and TRBJ1-2, with D perhaps TRBD1 (5 bases). This clonotype was sampled from a woman in her sixties with active COVID-19. CDR3 region: CASSGSLDSYGYTF. The DNA for the CDR3 is TGTGCCAGCAGTGGGTCGCTCGACAGCTATGGCTACACCTTC.